These 18 T cell receptor beta chains were all obtained from the same sample, sequenced in a study of cytomegalovirus exposure and HLA in healthy donors. Primers: 60 Vbeta forward and 13 Jbeta reverse. The table came from immunoSEQ multiplex PCR; TCRdb's copy has only in-frame clones and leaves some out. The sample has 150,000 to 200,000 clones; about 80% are singletons. Sequenced: PBMCs. The receptors derive from a woman aged 25 to 39 in good health and CMV-seropositive.

V is TRBV18 and J is TRBJ2-1; 8 bases agree with TRBD1. Losses at the gene ends were 3 bases for V and 5 bases for J; bases not matched to a gene: 6. Germline assignment: CDR1 KGHSH and CDR2 LQKENI. The CDR3 has 15 residues. This chain's CDR3 is CASSPWTGWDNEQFF. CDR3 nucleotide sequence: TGTGCCAGCTCACCCTGGACAGGGTGGGACAATGAGCAGTTCTTC.

The chain couples TRBV4-2 to TRBJ1-2; 12 bases are a match to TRBD1. The CDR3 length is 16 residues. Per the germline V gene, CDR1 is LGHNA and CDR2 is YNFKEQ. Losses at the gene ends were 0 bases for V and 8 bases for J; bases not matched to a gene: 7. Here the CDR3 reads CASSQDVRDRGQGYTF. CDR3 sequence (DNA): TGTGCCAGCAGCCAAGATGTTCGGGACAGGGGGCAGGGCTACACCTTC.

This clone was detected only a few times. The same CDR3 also results from other DNA sequences found in this sample. V is TRBV19 and J is TRBJ1-5; the match to TRBD1 covers 9 bases. V lost 3 bases to trimming and J lost 4 bases; unmatched junction nucleotides: 4. Germline values: CDR1 LNHDA, CDR2 SQIVND (reference sequence). The CDR3 consists of 15 residues. The CDR3 DNA follows: TGTGCCAGTAGTATTCGGACAGGGGATAATCAGCCCCAGCATTTT. Protein product: CASSIRTGDNQPQHF. Drawing the rest from reference TRBV19 and TRBJ1-5, the complete variable domain is DGGITQSPKYLFRKEGQNVTLSCEQNLNHDAMYWYRQDPGQGLRLIYYSQIVNDFQKGDIAEGYSVSREKKESFPLTVTSAQKNPTAFYLCASSIRTGDNQPQHFGDGTRLSIL.

This clone was counted between two and nine times. The chain combines TRBV7-9 with TRBJ1-1, with D maybe TRBD1 (6 bases). With 5 bases removed from V and 4 bases from J, the gap between germline ends came to 14 bases. Germline V lookup: CDR1 SEHNR, CDR2 FQNEAQ (reference sequence). There are 14 residues in the CDR3. The CDR3 here is CASSLKWGPTEAFF. The CDR3 DNA reads TGTGCCAGCAGCCTTAAGTGGGGGCCCACTGAAGCTTTCTTT.

This chain connects TRBV11-2 to TRBJ1-2; D perhaps matches TRBD1 (5 bases). The V gene lost 6 bases and the J gene lost 8 bases, with 22 bases spanning the gap. In germline, CDR1 is SGHAT, CDR2 FQNNGV. CDR3 size: 15 residues. The CDR3 region has the DNA TGTGCCAGCAGAGTGCCTTTCCGGGAGACAGAGGGCTACACCTTC. Translated: CASRVPFRETEGYTF.

The chain is built from TRBV11-3 and TRBJ2-7, with TRBD1 matching over 9 bases. In germline, CDR1 is SGHNT, CDR2 YENEEA. This CDR3 has 17 amino acids. The J segment lost 0 bases and the V segment lost 4 bases, leaving 10 bases of the junction unmatched. CDR3 amino acids: CASSSDRGSPISYEQYF. The CDR3 DNA reads TGTGCCAGCAGCTCAGACAGGGGGTCCCCCATCTCCTACGAGCAGTACTTC.

Concerning this clone itself: One junction end does not reproduce the germline sequence, and a read error may be involved. The chain has TRBV6-1 and TRBJ2-7; a possible D gene is TRBD2 (5 bases). The germline V gene has CDR1 MNHNS and CDR2 SASEGT. The length of the CDR3 is 14 residues. CDR3 bases: TGTGCCAGCAGCGAAGGTCCGGGATTAGACGAGCAGTACTTC. This codes for CASSEGPGLDEQYF.

This clone has just one count. The chain joins TRBV4-1 to TRBJ2-5; no clear D. Germline V gene data show CDR1 as MGHRA and CDR2 as YSYEKL. V was shortened by 4 bases and J by 4 bases, with 10 bases between the two germline ends. CDR3 length equals 13 residues. The CDR3 DNA reads as TGCGCCAGCAGCCCCCTCCCGGGAGAGACCCAGTACTTC. This translates into CASSPLPGETQYF.

This clone was detected only once. V is TRBV9 and J is TRBJ2-7; D may be TRBD1 (6 bases). The V gene lost 3 bases and the J gene lost 2 bases, with 12 bases spanning the gap. The CDR3 totals 14 residues. The V gene's germline CDR1 is SGDLS and CDR2 YYNGEE. CDR3 DNA: TGTGCCAGCAGCGCAAACCCAGGGGCCTACGAGCAGTACTTC. This gives the protein CASSANPGAYEQYF.

The chain joins TRBV6-1 to TRBJ2-6; no clear D gene. The V and J ends lost 3 bases and 4 bases respectively, with 13 bases between them. The CDR3 length is 16 residues. CDR1 MNHNS and CDR2 SASEGT come from the germline V gene. This CDR3 reads CASSDDRRRGANVLTF. The CDR3 DNA reads as TGTGCCAGCAGTGACGACCGGCGGCGGGGGGCCAACGTCCTGACTTTC.

This clone was recorded a few times. The V gene is TRBV27, the J gene TRBJ1-2, with D hard to call. The V gene's germline CDR1 is MNHEY and CDR2 SMNVEV (reference sequence). The V gene lost 7 bases and the J gene lost 0 bases, with 12 bases spanning the gap. This CDR3 region has 14 residues. The CDR3 sequence is CASIDYSTNYGYTF. CDR3 in DNA: TGTGCCAGCATTGATTACAGTACTAACTATGGCTACACCTTC.

The chain employs TRBV30 and TRBJ1-1, with D unclear. The V end was cut by 0 bases, the J end by 3 bases, with 11 bases between. This CDR3 has 14 amino acids. Germline V gene data show CDR1 as GTSNPN and CDR2 as SVGIG (reference sequence). CDR3 nucleotide sequence: TGTGCCTGGAGTGTAAACGTGGAGGACACTGAAGCTTTCTTT. Amino acids: CAWSVNVEDTEAFF.

The genes are TRBV7-9 and TRBJ1-3; possibly TRBD1 for D (5 bases). Trimming took 5 bases from V and 7 from J, leaving 21 bases between them. The CDR3 runs 16 residues. Per the germline V gene, CDR1 is SEHNR and CDR2 is FQNEAQ (reference sequence). CDR3 in amino acids: CASSDSRTILGNTIYF. In DNA, the CDR3 is TGTGCCAGCAGCGATTCCCGGACAATCCTGGGGAACACCATATATTTT.

The chain uses TRBV11-2 and TRBJ2-1; 9 bases align to TRBD2. Losses at the gene ends were 3 bases for V and 8 bases for J; bases not matched to a gene: 5. This CDR3 contains 14 residues. Germline V lookup: CDR1 SGHAT, CDR2 FQNNGV. CDR3 residues: CASSLAGGIDEQFF. CDR3 nucleotides: TGTGCCAGCAGCTTGGCGGGAGGGATAGATGAGCAGTTCTTC.

This clone was detected many times. The V call is TRBV9, the J call TRBJ1-4, with D unresolved. The CDR3 runs to 15 residues. CDR1 SGDLS and CDR2 YYNGEE come from the germline V gene. Trimming pared 3 bases from V and 3 bases from J, leaving 12 bases between. CDR3 nucleotide sequence: TGTGCCAGCAGCGAAGTCGAGTCGGCTAATGAAAAACTGTTTTTT. As protein: CASSEVESANEKLFF.

V and J are TRBV6-5 and TRBJ2-7; 8 nucleotides align to TRBD1. Germline V lookup: CDR1 MNHEY, CDR2 SVGAGI. This CDR3 region has 14 residues. V was pared by 4 bases and J by 3 bases, with 5 bases of the junction left unmatched. The CDR3, as DNA: TGTGCCAGCAGTTTCGGACAGGGCGACTACGAGCAGTACTTC. Residues: CASSFGQGDYEQYF.

This clone has more than one count but fewer than ten. This chain links TRBV19 with TRBJ1-1; 7 bases are a match to TRBD1. V trimming: 7 bases; J trimming: 9 bases; junction bases outside the gene matches: 5. The CDR3 loop spans 11 amino acids. CDR1 and CDR2 from the germline V gene are LNHDA and SQIVND (reference sequence). CDR3 coding DNA: TGTGCCAGTAACCGACAGGGTAAAGCTTTCTTT. It specifies CASNRQGKAFF.

The CDR3 here is CASSDRGYTEAFF. The CDR3 DNA follows: TGTGCCAGTAGTGACAGGGGTTACACTGAAGCTTTCTTT. V usage is TRBV19 and J usage is TRBJ1-1; 8 positions match TRBD1. The ends lost 5 bases at V and 3 bases at J; junction bases unmatched: 2. Germline V gives CDR1 LNHDA, CDR2 SQIVND (reference sequence). CDR3 length: 13 residues.